The clone carrying this T cell receptor beta chain was observed at least ten times. CDR1 and CDR2 from the germline V gene are SGHDT and YYEEEE. Deletions cut 2 bases from V and 7 bases from J, with 7 bases between. This CDR3 comprises 13 residues. TCRdb reprocessed the 5' RACE reads via MiXCR and lists one record per CDR3 protein. The sample carries around 35,000 distinct CDR3 sequences, approximately 6% recorded once. The sample is drawn from a study of early T cells in non-severe SARS-CoV-2 infection. The V and J genes are TRBV5-6 and TRBJ1-6; D unresolved. Sequenced input: whole blood. This TCR came from an adult who was a healthcare worker with PCR-confirmed SARS-CoV-2 infection or an uninfected control (not recorded which). The CDR3 reads CASSFNRNSPLHF. CDR3 in DNA: TGTGCCAGCAGCTTCAACAGAAATTCACCCCTCCACTTT.